This TCR beta chain was retrieved from a study of T cells in Graves' hyperthyroidism and ophthalmopathy. Study-level results: The majority of expanded thyroid clonotypes above 0.001 also appeared in blood. Ophthalmopathy could be told apart from stable hyperthyroidism with a 13 V-J model.

Germline V CDR1 and CDR2: DFQATT, SNEGSKA (reference sequence). Trimming cost V 3 bases and J 12 bases; bases outside gene matches: 19. The CDR3 length is 15 residues. This clonotype has ten or more counts. Antigen: not known. Using RNA transcripts as the source, TCR beta CDR3 regions were amplified. The TCR CDR3 was amplified in a first-round RT-PCR using the HTBI primer set. In TCRdb, the multiplex PCR reads were re-called with MiXCR into one record per CDR3 protein. This table holds 350,000 to 400,000 distinct CDR3 sequences, roughly 13% found once. What was sequenced was blood. V and J are TRBV20-1 and TRBJ1-2; 7 bases map to TRBD1. The receptor's source is a woman aged 60-75 years with Graves' hyperthyroidism. The CDR3, as DNA: TGCAGTGCTAGGGCCCCTCAGGGGGAAACCCAAGGCAACACCTTC. Its protein is CSARAPQGETQGNTF.